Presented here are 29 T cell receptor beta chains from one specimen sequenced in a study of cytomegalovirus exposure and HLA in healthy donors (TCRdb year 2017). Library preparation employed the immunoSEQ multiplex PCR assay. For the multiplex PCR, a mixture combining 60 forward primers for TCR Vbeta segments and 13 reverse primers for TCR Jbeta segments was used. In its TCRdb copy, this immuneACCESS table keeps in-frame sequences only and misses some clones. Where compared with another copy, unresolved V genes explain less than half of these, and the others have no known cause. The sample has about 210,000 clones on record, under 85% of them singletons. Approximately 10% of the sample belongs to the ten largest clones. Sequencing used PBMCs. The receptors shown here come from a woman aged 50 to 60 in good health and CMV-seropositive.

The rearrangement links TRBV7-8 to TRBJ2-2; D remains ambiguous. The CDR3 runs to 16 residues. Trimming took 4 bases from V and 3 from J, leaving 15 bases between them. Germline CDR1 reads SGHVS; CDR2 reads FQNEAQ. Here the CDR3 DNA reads TGTGCCAGCAGCTCCCGCCGCTTCTCAGACACCGGGGAGCTGTTTTTT. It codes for CASSSRRFSDTGELFF. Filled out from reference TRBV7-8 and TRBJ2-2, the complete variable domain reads GAGVSQSPRYKVAKRGQDVALRCDPISGHVSLFWYQQALGQGPEFLTYFQNEAQLDKSGLPSDRFFAERPEGSVSTLKIQRTQQEDSAVYLCASSSRRFSDTGELFFGEGSRLTVL.

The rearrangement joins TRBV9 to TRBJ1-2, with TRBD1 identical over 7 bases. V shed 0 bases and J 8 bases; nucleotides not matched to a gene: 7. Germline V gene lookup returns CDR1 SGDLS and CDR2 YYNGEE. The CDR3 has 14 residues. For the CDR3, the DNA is TGTGCCAGCAGCGTAGGTGCAGGGGGACACGGCTACACCTTC. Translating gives CASSVGAGGHGYTF.

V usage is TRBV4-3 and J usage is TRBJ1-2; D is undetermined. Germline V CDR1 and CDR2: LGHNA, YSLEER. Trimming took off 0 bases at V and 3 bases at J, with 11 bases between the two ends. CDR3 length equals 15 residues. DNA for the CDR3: TGCGCCAGCAGCCAAGATTTGGCCCTGTACTATGGCTACACCTTC. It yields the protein CASSQDLALYYGYTF.

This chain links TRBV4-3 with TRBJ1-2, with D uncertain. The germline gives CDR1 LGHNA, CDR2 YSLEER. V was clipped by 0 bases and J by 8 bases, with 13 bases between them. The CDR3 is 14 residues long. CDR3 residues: CASSQDPRQYGYTF. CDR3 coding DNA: TGCGCCAGCAGCCAAGATCCCAGGCAATACGGCTACACCTTC.

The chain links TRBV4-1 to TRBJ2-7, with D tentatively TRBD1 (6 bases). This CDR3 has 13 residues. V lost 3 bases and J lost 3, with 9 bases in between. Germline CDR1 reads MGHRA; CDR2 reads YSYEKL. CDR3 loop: CASSQDRDYEQYF. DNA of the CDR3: TGCGCCAGCAGCCAGGACAGAGACTACGAGCAGTACTTC.

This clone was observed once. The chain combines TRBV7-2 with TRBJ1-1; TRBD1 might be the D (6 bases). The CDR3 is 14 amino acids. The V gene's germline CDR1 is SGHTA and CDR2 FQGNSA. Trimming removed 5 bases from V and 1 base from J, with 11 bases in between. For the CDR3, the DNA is TGTGCCAGCAGCCCTACAGGGAAGAACACTGAAGCTTTCTTT. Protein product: CASSPTGKNTEAFF.

The CDR3 nucleotides read TGTGCCAGCAGCTTAGACAGGGTGAACACTGAAGCTTTCTTT. The encoded protein is CASSLDRVNTEAFF. The chain joins TRBV7-2 to TRBJ1-1; TRBD1 is a possible D gene (6 bases). Germline lookup yields CDR1 SGHTA and CDR2 FQGNSA. The CDR3 runs to 14 residues. V was clipped by 1 base and J by 0 bases, with 6 bases between them.

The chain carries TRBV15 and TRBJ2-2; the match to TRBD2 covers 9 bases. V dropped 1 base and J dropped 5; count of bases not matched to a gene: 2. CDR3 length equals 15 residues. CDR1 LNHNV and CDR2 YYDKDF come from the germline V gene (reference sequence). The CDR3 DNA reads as TGTGCCACCAGCAGAGCCCTAGCGGGGACCGGGGAGCTGTTTTTT. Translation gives CATSRALAGTGELFF.

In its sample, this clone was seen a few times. The CDR3 is CASSQRKGALSNSPLHF. CDR3 in DNA: TGCGCCAGCAGCCAAAGGAAGGGGGCCTTAAGTAATTCACCCCTCCACTTT. The chain employs TRBV4-3 and TRBJ1-6, with 7 nucleotides matching TRBD1. The CDR3 loop spans 17 amino acids. CDR1 LGHNA and CDR2 YSLEER come from the germline V gene. V shed 2 bases and J 6 bases; nucleotides not matched to a gene: 10.

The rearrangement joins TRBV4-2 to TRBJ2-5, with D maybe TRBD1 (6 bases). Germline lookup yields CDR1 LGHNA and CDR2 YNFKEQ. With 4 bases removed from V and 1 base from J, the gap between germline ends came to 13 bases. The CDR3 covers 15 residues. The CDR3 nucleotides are TGTGCCAGCAGCCGTGACCAGGGGAGCCAAGAGACCCAGTACTTC. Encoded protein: CASSRDQGSQETQYF.

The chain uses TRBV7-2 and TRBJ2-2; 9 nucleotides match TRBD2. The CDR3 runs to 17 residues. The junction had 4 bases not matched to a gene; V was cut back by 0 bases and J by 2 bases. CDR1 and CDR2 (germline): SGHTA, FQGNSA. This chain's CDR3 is CASSLAIAGANTGELFF. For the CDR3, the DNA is TGTGCCAGCAGCTTAGCCATAGCGGGGGCCAACACCGGGGAGCTGTTTTTT.

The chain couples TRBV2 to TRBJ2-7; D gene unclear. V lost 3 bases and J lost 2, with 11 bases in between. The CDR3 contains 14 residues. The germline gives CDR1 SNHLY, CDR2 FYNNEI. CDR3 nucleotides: TGTGCCAGCAGTGACTCCTCGAGAGCCTACGAGCAGTACTTC. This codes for CASSDSSRAYEQYF.

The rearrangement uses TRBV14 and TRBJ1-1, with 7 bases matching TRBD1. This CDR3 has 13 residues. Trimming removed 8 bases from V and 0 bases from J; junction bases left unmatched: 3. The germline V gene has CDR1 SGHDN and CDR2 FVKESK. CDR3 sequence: CASSGQMNTEAFF. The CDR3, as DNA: TGTGCCAGCTCGGGACAGATGAACACTGAAGCTTTCTTT.

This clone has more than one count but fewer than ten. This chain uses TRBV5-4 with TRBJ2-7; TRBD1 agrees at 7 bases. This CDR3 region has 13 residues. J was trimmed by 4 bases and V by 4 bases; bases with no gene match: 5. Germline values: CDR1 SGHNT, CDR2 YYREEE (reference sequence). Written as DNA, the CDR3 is TGTGCCAGCAGCCTAGGGACAGAATACGAGCAGTACTTC. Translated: CASSLGTEYEQYF.

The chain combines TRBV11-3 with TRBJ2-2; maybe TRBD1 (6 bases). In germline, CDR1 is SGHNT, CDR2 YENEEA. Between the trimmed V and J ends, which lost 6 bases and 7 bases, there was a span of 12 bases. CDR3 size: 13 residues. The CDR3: CASRNRVHGELFF. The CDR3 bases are TGTGCCAGCAGGAACAGGGTGCACGGGGAGCTGTTTTTT.

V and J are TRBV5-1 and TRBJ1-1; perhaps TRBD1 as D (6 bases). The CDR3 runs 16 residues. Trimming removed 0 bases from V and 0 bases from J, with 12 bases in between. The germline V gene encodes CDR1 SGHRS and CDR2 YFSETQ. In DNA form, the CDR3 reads TGCGCCAGCAGCTTGGTAGGGGGAAGAATGAACACTGAAGCTTTCTTT. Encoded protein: CASSLVGGRMNTEAFF.

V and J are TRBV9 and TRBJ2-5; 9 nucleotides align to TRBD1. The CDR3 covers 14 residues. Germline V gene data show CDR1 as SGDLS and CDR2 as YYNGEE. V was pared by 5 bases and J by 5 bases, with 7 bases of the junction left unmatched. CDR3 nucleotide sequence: TGTGCCAGCAGTTTACAGGGGGCTTGGGAGACCCAGTACTTC. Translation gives CASSLQGAWETQYF.

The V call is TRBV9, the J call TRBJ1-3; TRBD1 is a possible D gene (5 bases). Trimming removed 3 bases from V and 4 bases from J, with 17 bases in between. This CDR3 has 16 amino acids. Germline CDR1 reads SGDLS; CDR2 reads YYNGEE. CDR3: CASSATAANLGNTIYF. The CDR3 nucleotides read TGTGCCAGCAGCGCGACAGCTGCAAACCTCGGAAACACCATATATTTT.

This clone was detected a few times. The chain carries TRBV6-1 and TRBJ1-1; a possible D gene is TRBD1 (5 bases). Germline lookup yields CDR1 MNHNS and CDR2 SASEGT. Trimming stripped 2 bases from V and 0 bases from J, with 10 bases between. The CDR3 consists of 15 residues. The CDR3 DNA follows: TGTGCCAGCAGTGAACTCTCGACAGTGAACACTGAAGCTTTCTTT. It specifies CASSELSTVNTEAFF.

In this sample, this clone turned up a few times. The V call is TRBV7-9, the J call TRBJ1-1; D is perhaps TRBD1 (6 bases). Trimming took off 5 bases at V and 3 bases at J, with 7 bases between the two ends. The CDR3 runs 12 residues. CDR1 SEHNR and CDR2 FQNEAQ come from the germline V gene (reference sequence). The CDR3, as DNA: TGTGCCAGCAGCCGGACAGACACTGAAGCTTTCTTT. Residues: CASSRTDTEAFF. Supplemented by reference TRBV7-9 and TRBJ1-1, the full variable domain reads DTGVSQNPRHKITKRGQNVTFRCDPISEHNRLYWYRQTLGQGPEFLTYFQNEAQLEKSRLLSDRFSAERPKGSFSTLEIQRTEQGDSAMYLCASSRTDTEAFFGQGTRLTVV.

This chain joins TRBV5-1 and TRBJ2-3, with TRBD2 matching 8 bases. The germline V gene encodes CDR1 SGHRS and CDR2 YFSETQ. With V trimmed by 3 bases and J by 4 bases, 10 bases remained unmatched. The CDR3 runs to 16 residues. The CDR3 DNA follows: TGCGCCAGCAGCTCGGCGGGGGGAGGGAGCTCAGATACGCAGTATTTT. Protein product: CASSSAGGGSSDTQYF.

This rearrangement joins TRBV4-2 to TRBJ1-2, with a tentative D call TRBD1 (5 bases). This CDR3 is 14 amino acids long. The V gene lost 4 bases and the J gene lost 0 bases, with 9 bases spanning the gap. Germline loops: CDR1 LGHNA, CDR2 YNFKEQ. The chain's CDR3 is CASSLQGSNYGYTF. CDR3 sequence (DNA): TGTGCCAGCAGCCTCCAGGGATCTAACTATGGCTACACCTTC.

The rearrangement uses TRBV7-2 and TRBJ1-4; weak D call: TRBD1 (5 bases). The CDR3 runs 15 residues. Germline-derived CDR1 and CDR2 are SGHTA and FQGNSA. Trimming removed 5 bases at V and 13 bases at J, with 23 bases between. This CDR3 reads CASSPGRGVQFGLFF. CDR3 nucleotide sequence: TGTGCCAGCAGCCCGGGGCGGGGCGTTCAGTTCGGACTGTTTTTT.

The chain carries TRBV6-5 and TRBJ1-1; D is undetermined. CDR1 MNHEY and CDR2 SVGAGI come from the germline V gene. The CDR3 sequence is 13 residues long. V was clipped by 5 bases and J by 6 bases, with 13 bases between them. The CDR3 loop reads CASSMTRGAEAFF. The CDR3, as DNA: TGTGCCAGCAGTATGACGCGCGGGGCTGAAGCTTTCTTT.

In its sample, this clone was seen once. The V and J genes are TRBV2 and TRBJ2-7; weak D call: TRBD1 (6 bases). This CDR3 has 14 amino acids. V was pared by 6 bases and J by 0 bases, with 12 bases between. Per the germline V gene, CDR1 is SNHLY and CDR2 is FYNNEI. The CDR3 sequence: CASRLQGPSYEQYF. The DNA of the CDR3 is TGTGCCAGCAGACTACAGGGTCCCTCCTACGAGCAGTACTTC.

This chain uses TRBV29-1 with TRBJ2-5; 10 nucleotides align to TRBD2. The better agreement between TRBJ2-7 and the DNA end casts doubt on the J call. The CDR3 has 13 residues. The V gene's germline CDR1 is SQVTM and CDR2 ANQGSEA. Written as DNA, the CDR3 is TGCATCCAAGGGACTAGCGAGACCTACGAGCAGTACTTC. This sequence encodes CIQGTSETYEQYF.

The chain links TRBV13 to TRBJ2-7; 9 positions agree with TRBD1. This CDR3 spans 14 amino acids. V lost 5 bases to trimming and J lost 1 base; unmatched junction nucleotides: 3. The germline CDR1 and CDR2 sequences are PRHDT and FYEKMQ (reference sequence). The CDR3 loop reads CASSPGTGSYEQYF. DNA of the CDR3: TGTGCCAGCAGCCCCGGGACAGGGTCCTACGAGCAGTACTTC. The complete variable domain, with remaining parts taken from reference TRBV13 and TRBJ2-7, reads AAGVIQSPRHLIKEKRETATLKCYPIPRHDTVYWYQQGPGQDPQFLISFYEKMQSDKGSIPDRFSAQQFSDYHSELNMSSLELGDSALYFCASSPGTGSYEQYFGPGTRLTVT.

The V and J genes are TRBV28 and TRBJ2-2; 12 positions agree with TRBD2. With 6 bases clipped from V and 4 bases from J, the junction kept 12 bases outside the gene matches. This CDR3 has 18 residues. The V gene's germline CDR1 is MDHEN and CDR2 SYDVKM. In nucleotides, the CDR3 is TGTGCCAGCAGCCGTCCCCTAGCGGGGGGGCCTGGCACCGGGGAGCTGTTTTTT. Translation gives CASSRPLAGGPGTGELFF.

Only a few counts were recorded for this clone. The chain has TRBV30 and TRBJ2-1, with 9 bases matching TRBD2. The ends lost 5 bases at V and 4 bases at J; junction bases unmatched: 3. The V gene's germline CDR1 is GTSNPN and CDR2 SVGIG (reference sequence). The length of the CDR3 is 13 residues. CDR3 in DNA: TGTGCCTGGGGCGGGGGGGGGTACAATGAGCAGTTCTTC. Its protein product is CAWGGGGYNEQFF.